The 25 T cell receptor beta chains given below trace back to one sample, sequenced in a study of T cell responses to AZD1222 COVID-19 vaccine. The repertoire was sequenced with immunoSEQ multiplex PCR; TCRdb's copy has only in-frame clones and lacks some. The sample yields about 120,000 clones, 70% to 90% seen once. Sequenced material: peripheral blood, taken on day 0 of AZD1222 vaccination. Receptors originate from an adult in good health.

CDR3 sequence reads: CASSGGTSGTYEQYF. CDR3 coding DNA: TGTGCCAGCAGTGGGGGGACTAGCGGGACCTACGAGCAGTACTTC. The chain carries TRBV28 and TRBJ2-7; 13 bases match TRBD2. Trimming cost V 5 bases and J 2 bases; bases outside gene matches: 3. Germline V gene lookup returns CDR1 MDHEN and CDR2 SYDVKM. This CDR3 has 15 residues.

The chain joins TRBV6-5 to TRBJ2-7; TRBD1 aligns across 12 bases. Germline V lookup: CDR1 MNHEY, CDR2 SVGAGI. The V gene end was trimmed by 5 bases and the J gene end by 2 bases; junction bases not matched to a gene: 4. The CDR3 has 15 residues. CDR3 sequence reads: CASSNRDRGPYEQYF. The CDR3 DNA follows: TGTGCCAGCAGTAACCGGGACAGGGGGCCCTACGAGCAGTACTTC.

This chain connects TRBV18 to TRBJ1-6; D is unclear. The CDR3 runs to 17 residues. CDR1 and CDR2 from the germline V gene are KGHSH and LQKENI. With 1 base removed from V and 9 bases from J, the gap between germline ends came to 19 bases. Here the CDR3 DNA reads TGTGCCAGCTCACCACGGATCGGACGCGCCGAAGGTTCACCCCTCCACTTT. It encodes CASSPRIGRAEGSPLHF.

The chain joins TRBV10-3 to TRBJ2-3; 13 bases line up with TRBD2. J was trimmed by 1 base and V by 10 bases; bases with no gene match: 11. Germline V gene lookup returns CDR1 ENHRY and CDR2 SYGVKD. This CDR3 is 17 amino acids long. The CDR3 sequence is CASGETSGRAGTDTQYF. DNA for the CDR3: TGTGCCAGCGGGGAAACTAGCGGGAGGGCGGGCACAGATACGCAGTATTTT.

This sequence joins TRBV2 and TRBJ2-7, with TRBD2 identical over 13 bases. Unmatched junction bases numbered 2, after V lost 6 bases and J lost 6 bases. CDR3 length equals 13 residues. CDR1 and CDR2 (germline): SNHLY, FYNNEI. The CDR3 bases are TGTGCCAGCAGGGGGACTAGCGGGGCCGAGCAGTACTTC. Protein: CASRGTSGAEQYF.

The rearrangement joins TRBV7-8 to TRBJ1-5, with a weak D call TRBD1 (6 bases). V gave up 5 bases and J gave up 4 bases, with 18 bases separating them. The CDR3 loop spans 16 amino acids. The germline gives CDR1 SGHVS, CDR2 FQNEAQ. This CDR3 is CASSPTWQGRNQPQHF. The CDR3 DNA is TGTGCCAGCAGCCCCACGTGGCAGGGGAGAAATCAGCCCCAGCATTTT.

The V call is TRBV27, the J call TRBJ2-7, with D tentatively TRBD1 or TRBD2 (5 bases each). This CDR3 spans 13 amino acids. V was shortened by 2 bases and J by 5 bases, with 10 bases between the two germline ends. Germline V CDR1 and CDR2: MNHEY, SMNVEV (reference sequence). The CDR3 loop is CASSLDSGNEQYF. CDR3 bases: TGTGCCAGCAGTTTAGACAGCGGAAACGAGCAGTACTTC.

In the case of this clone: In the same sample, other DNA sequences code for this CDR3. This rearrangement joins TRBV5-1 to TRBJ1-2; D is uncertain. This CDR3 spans 14 amino acids. CDR1 and CDR2 from the germline V gene are SGHRS and YFSETQ. The germline V and J ends were trimmed by 0 bases and 0 bases, with 6 bases remaining between them. CDR3: CASSLGTANYGYTF. The CDR3, as DNA: TGCGCCAGCAGCTTGGGGACGGCTAACTATGGCTACACCTTC. The whole variable domain, filled in from reference TRBV5-1 and TRBJ1-2, reads KAGVTQTPRYLIKTRGQQVTLSCSPISGHRSVSWYQQTPGQGLQFLFEYFSETQRNKGNFPGRFSGRQFSNSRSEMNVSTLELGDSALYLCASSLGTANYGYTFGSGTRLTVV.

This clone was detected only a few times. The chain employs TRBV4-1 and TRBJ1-6; 9 bases agree with TRBD1. The CDR3 contains 15 residues. The V gene's germline CDR1 is MGHRA and CDR2 YSYEKL. V shed 0 bases and J 9 bases; nucleotides not matched to a gene: 3. DNA of the CDR3: TGCGCCAGCAGCCAAGAAGGGGGACAGGGTTCACCCCTCCACTTT. It translates to CASSQEGGQGSPLHF.

The gene calls are TRBV20-1 and TRBJ1-1; D gene uncertain. The CDR3 has 11 residues. V was shortened by 8 bases and J by 1 base, with 8 bases between the two germline ends. CDR1 is DFQATT and CDR2 is SNEGSKA in the germline V gene (reference sequence). The DNA of the CDR3 is TGCAGTTCCGGACCGAACACTGAAGCTTTCTTT. This sequence encodes CSSGPNTEAFF.

The CDR3 loop reads CASSILAGEAGELFF. The CDR3 DNA follows: TGTGCCAGTAGTATTCTAGCGGGAGAGGCCGGGGAGCTGTTTTTT. This chain connects TRBV19 to TRBJ2-2; 10 nucleotides agree with TRBD2. CDR1 and CDR2 (germline): LNHDA, SQIVND (reference sequence). V was pared by 3 bases and J by 6 bases, with 4 bases of the junction left unmatched. This CDR3 has 15 amino acids.

This clone appeared a single time. The chain uses TRBV28 and TRBJ2-7; the D gene could be TRBD1 or TRBD2 (6 bases each). V was cut by 7 bases and J by 2 bases, with 18 bases left in between. This CDR3 contains 15 residues. CDR1 MDHEN and CDR2 SYDVKM come from the germline V gene. The chain's CDR3 is CASKGGRALTYEQYF. The CDR3 DNA is TGTGCCAGCAAGGGGGGCAGGGCGCTAACCTACGAGCAGTACTTC.

V usage is TRBV3-1 (or the pseudogene TRBV3-2) and J usage is TRBJ2-7, with unresolved D. Trimming left V 1 base short and J 7 bases short, with 11 bases between. The CDR3 loop spans 13 amino acids. Germline values: CDR1 LGHDT, CDR2 YNNKEL (reference sequence). CDR3 DNA: TGTGCCAGCAGCCAAGCACCCCCCGGGGAGCAGTACTTC. Its protein is CASSQAPPGEQYF.

The rearrangement joins TRBV11-2 to TRBJ1-2, with D unresolved. Trimming cost V 6 bases and J 5 bases, with 16 bases left between them. The length of the CDR3 is 14 residues. The germline V gene encodes CDR1 SGHAT and CDR2 FQNNGV. The CDR3 here is CASSRDISWYGYTF. The DNA for the CDR3 is TGTGCCAGCAGTAGGGATATTTCGTGGTATGGCTACACCTTC. The full variable domain, in which reference TRBV11-2 and TRBJ1-2 provide the parts outside the CDR3, is EAGVAQSPRYKIIEKRQSVAFWCNPISGHATLYWYQQILGQGPKLLIQFQNNGVVDDSQLPKDRFSAERLKGVDSTLKIQPAKLEDSAVYLCASSRDISWYGYTFGSGTRLTVV.

V and J are TRBV5-8 and TRBJ1-1; D call uncertain. The CDR3 sequence is 13 residues long. V dropped 4 bases and J dropped 7 bases, with 14 bases sitting between them. In germline, CDR1 is SGHTS, CDR2 YDEGEE. CDR3 region: CASSLPYSVEAFF. The CDR3 nucleotides are TGTGCCAGCAGCCTCCCCTATTCGGTTGAAGCTTTCTTT.

The V and J genes are TRBV29-1 and TRBJ2-2, with D maybe TRBD2 (5 bases). Trimming pared 5 bases from V and 1 base from J, leaving 11 bases between. CDR3 length: 14 residues. Germline CDR1 reads SQVTM; CDR2 reads ANQGSEA. The CDR3 reads CSVINRENTGELFF. In DNA form, the CDR3 reads TGCAGCGTTATCAACCGGGAGAACACCGGGGAGCTGTTTTTT.

CDR3 DNA: TGTGCCAGCACCCGGGGCGGGGGGGGCGCGGATGGCTACACCTTC. Translation: CASTRGGGGADGYTF. The J gene is TRBJ1-2, the V gene TRBV28; D may be TRBD1 (6 bases). Germline V gene lookup returns CDR1 MDHEN and CDR2 SYDVKM. V was shortened by 7 bases and J by 6 bases, with 21 bases between the two germline ends. CDR3 length: 15 amino acids.

The V and J genes are TRBV7-2 and TRBJ2-7; 8 positions agree with TRBD1. Germline CDR1 reads SGHTA; CDR2 reads FQGNSA. The J segment lost 1 base and the V segment lost 0 bases, leaving 8 bases of the junction unmatched. The CDR3 is 17 amino acids. This CDR3 reads CASSLAGTGSWSYEQYF. The CDR3 DNA follows: TGTGCCAGCAGCTTAGCGGGGACAGGCTCATGGTCCTACGAGCAGTACTTC.

The chain couples TRBV28 to TRBJ2-7, with D uncertain. Germline V gives CDR1 MDHEN, CDR2 SYDVKM. V was clipped by 6 bases and J by 0 bases, with 9 bases between them. This CDR3 comprises 13 residues. This CDR3 is CASRHLSSYEQYF. The CDR3 DNA follows: TGTGCCAGCAGACACCTGAGCTCCTACGAGCAGTACTTC. Based on the CDR3 plus reference TRBV28 and TRBJ2-7, the full variable domain is DVKVTQSSRYLVKRTGEKVFLECVQDMDHENMFWYRQDPGLGLRLIYFSYDVKMKEKGDIPEGYSVSREKKERFSLILESASTNQTSMYLCASRHLSSYEQYFGPGTRLTVT.

This sequence joins TRBV27 and TRBJ2-2; possible D gene TRBD1, 5 bases. The length of the CDR3 is 13 residues. V was cut by 3 bases and J by 6 bases, with 8 bases left in between. Germline V lookup: CDR1 MNHEY, CDR2 SMNVEV (reference sequence). For the CDR3, the DNA is TGTGCCAGCAGTTTCCAGGGTTCCGGGGAGCTGTTTTTT. Its protein product is CASSFQGSGELFF.

This chain links TRBV7-3 with TRBJ2-7; unclear D gene. This CDR3 region has 13 residues. The V gene's germline CDR1 is SGHTA and CDR2 FQGTGA. The germline V and J ends were trimmed by 1 base and 5 bases, with 9 bases remaining between them. CDR3 region: CASSLNQDNEQYF. The CDR3 DNA sequence: TGTGCCAGCAGCTTAAACCAGGATAACGAGCAGTACTTC. The entire variable domain, with the rest obtained from reference TRBV7-3 and TRBJ2-7, is as follows: GAGVSQTPSNKVTEKGKYVELRCDPISGHTALYWYRQSLGQGPEFLIYFQGTGAADDSGLPNDRFFAVRPEGSVSTLKIQRTERGDSAVYLCASSLNQDNEQYFGPGTRLTVT.

V is TRBV4-1 and J is TRBJ2-5; 7 positions match TRBD1. Germline-derived CDR1 and CDR2 are MGHRA and YSYEKL. Trimming removed 5 bases from V and 2 bases from J; junction bases left unmatched: 11. This CDR3 spans 16 amino acids. The CDR3 DNA sequence: TGCGCCAGCAGCAAGAGACAGGGACCTACTCAAGAGACCCAGTACTTC. It specifies CASSKRQGPTQETQYF.

The gene calls are TRBV3-1 (or the pseudogene TRBV3-2) and TRBJ2-2; no reliable D call. Trimming pared 1 base from V and 3 bases from J, leaving 3 bases between. The CDR3 contains 13 residues. Per germline, CDR1 LGHDT and CDR2 YNNKEL (reference sequence). In DNA, the CDR3 is TGTGCCAGCAGCCAAGCGCACACCGGGGAGCTGTTTTTT. Its protein is CASSQAHTGELFF.

The chain links TRBV11-2 to TRBJ1-1, with 7 bases fitting TRBD1. CDR1 and CDR2 from the germline V gene are SGHAT and FQNNGV. After removal of 9 bases from V and 3 bases from J, the junction contained 10 bases not matched to a gene. The CDR3 spans 14 residues. As DNA, the CDR3 is TGTGCCAGTATGCCCAGGGGGATATACACTGAAGCTTTCTTT. Translating it yields CASMPRGIYTEAFF.

This chain joins TRBV28 and TRBJ2-1; D remains ambiguous. The CDR3 contains 13 residues. Germline V lookup: CDR1 MDHEN, CDR2 SYDVKM. With 5 bases removed from V and 4 bases from J, the gap between germline ends came to 9 bases. CDR3 residues: CASSRTLYNEQFF. The CDR3, as DNA: TGTGCCAGCAGTCGGACCCTTTACAATGAGCAGTTCTTC. The whole variable domain, filled in from reference TRBV28 and TRBJ2-1, reads DVKVTQSSRYLVKRTGEKVFLECVQDMDHENMFWYRQDPGLGLRLIYFSYDVKMKEKGDIPEGYSVSREKKERFSLILESASTNQTSMYLCASSRTLYNEQFFGPGTRLTVL.